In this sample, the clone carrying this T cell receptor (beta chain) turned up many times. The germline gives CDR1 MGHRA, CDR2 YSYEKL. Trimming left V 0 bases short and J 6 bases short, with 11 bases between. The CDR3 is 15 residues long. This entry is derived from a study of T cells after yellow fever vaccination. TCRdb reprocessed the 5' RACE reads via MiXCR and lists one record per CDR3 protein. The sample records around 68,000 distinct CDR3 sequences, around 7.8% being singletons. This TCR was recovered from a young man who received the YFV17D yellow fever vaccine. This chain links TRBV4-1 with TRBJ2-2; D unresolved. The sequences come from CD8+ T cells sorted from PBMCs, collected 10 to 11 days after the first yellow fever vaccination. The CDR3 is CASSQDSGGAGELFF. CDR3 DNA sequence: TGCGCCAGCAGCCAAGACAGTGGTGGGGCCGGGGAGCTGTTTTTT.